A selection of T cell receptor beta chains follows, all from one sample in a study of blood T cell repertoires in COVID-19. Generated by immunoSEQ multiplex PCR, the TCRdb table keeps only in-frame clones and is missing some. The data show about 440,000 clones, with around 89% seen just once and more than 4% held by the top ten. What was sequenced was peripheral blood. The receptors derive from a woman aged 25 to 39 with acute or convalescent COVID-19. CDR3s leave out the opening cysteine and the closing phenylalanine or tryptophan.

>TRBJ1-5|12|TRBV10-3
AIRDTETNQPQH
>TRBJ2-3|18|TRBV18
ASSPSQLAGGPSSTDTQY
>TRBJ2-5|12|TRBV6-5
ASSYPAESETQY
>TRBJ1-2|11|TRBV12-3/TRBV12-4
ASSPGDSYGYT
>TRBJ2-4|15|TRBV5-6
ASSFSTGKLGRDIQY
>TRBJ2-1|13|TRBV5-1
ASSLTTGVNNEQF
>TRBJ2-2|12|TRBV6-5
ASSSTGPPGELF
>TRBJ1-1|12|TRBV11-2
ASSVGHTNTEAF
>TRBJ2-7|12|TRBV5-4
ASSPDRILYEQY
>TRBJ1-5|14|TRBV27
ASSPIDRFSNQPQH
>TRBJ1-4|12|TRBV2
ASSPGGVGEKLF
>TRBJ2-1|11|TRBV19
ASTGQGINEQF
>TRBJ1-1|14|TRBV5-6
ASSPSQGRVGTEAF
>TRBJ2-1|14|TRBV2
ASSSEGTSTYNEQF
>TRBJ1-1|14|TRBV5-1
ASSPEGGPRTAEAF
>TRBJ1-2|10|TRBV5-1
ASGTGRHGYT
>TRBJ1-2|10|TRBV30
AWSVEQVGYT
>TRBJ1-5|13|TRBV5-5
ASSLVGGTVQPQH
>TRBJ2-7|10|TRBV29-1
SVVTGSFEQY
>TRBJ1-1|13|TRBV6-5
ASSTGGGTGTEAF
>TRBJ1-2|12|TRBV5-4
ASSLGGPNYGYT
>TRBJ2-5|13|TRBV24-1
ATSDSTGIEETQY
>TRBJ1-2|13|TRBV10-3
AISDPGQANYGYT
>TRBJ1-2|11|TRBV27
ASRGTGSYGYT
>TRBJ2-5|13|TRBV6-5
ASLRGSGFQETQY
>TRBJ2-5|14|TRBV5-4
ASSLPTAGSQETQY
>TRBJ2-2|13|TRBV7-3
ASSPWEGPTGELF
>TRBJ2-1|13|TRBV5-1
ASNIYSGGADEQF
>TRBJ2-5|14|TRBV9
ASSVSGRGFLETQY
>TRBJ2-5|13|TRBV6-6
ASSDGTSGRETQY
>TRBJ2-6|17|TRBV28
ASSPRLRDRGKGANVLT
>TRBJ1-1|11|TRBV15
ATSMLLEGEAF
>TRBJ1-1|12|TRBV6-5
ASSPGQGNTEAF
>TRBJ2-5|10|TRBV10-2
ASSVRLETQY
>TRBJ1-2|12|TRBV7-9
ASSFALNRRGYT
>TRBJ1-4|13|TRBV7-2
ASSAATTGNEKLF
>TRBJ2-2|12|TRBV5-5
ASSLILNTGELF